These T cell receptor beta chains were read from a single sample in a study of shared clonotypes between healthy human individuals. Method: immunoSEQ multiplex PCR; TCRdb's copy keeps in-frame clones and lacks some. Here the sample spans roughly 1 million clones, 70% to 80% being singletons. Sample: memory CD4+ T cells from PBMCs. These receptors were collected from a man between 18 and 29 years old in good health. Some clones in this sample may be carry-over from other donors' samples. CDR3s include the opening cysteine and the closing phenylalanine or tryptophan. The D gene is left open where the match is weak. Clone sizes are given selectively: once, few, many, or a class where the clone is expanded.

v_call: TRBV7-8
j_call: TRBJ1-1
d_call: -
clone_size: -
cdr3_nt: TGTGCCAGCAGCCCCCTGATGAACACTGAAGCTTTCTTT
cdr3_aa: CASSPLMNTEAFF

v_call: TRBV7-3
j_call: TRBJ2-3
d_call: TRBD2
clone_size: -
cdr3_nt: TGTGCCAGCAGCCCCGGGACTAGCGGGATTACGCAGTATTTT
cdr3_aa: CASSPGTSGITQYF

v_call: TRBV14
j_call: TRBJ2-4
d_call: -
clone_size: -
cdr3_nt: TGTGCCAGCAGCCAGGAAACAGGGGGAGGGAACATTCAGTACTTC
cdr3_aa: CASSQETGGGNIQYF

v_call: TRBV5-1
j_call: TRBJ2-2
d_call: -
clone_size: -
cdr3_nt: TGCGCCAGCAGCTTGAGGGGGAGGTCTGAAACCGGGGAGCTGTTTTTT
cdr3_aa: CASSLRGRSETGELFF

v_call: TRBV28
j_call: TRBJ2-2
d_call: TRBD1
clone_size: -
cdr3_nt: TGTGCCAGCAGTTTAGAAGGGCAGGGGGCGTGGGAGCTGTTTTTT
cdr3_aa: CASSLEGQGAWELFF

v_call: TRBV5-1
j_call: TRBJ2-7
d_call: -
clone_size: -
cdr3_nt: TGCGCCAGCAGCTTAGCCAGCGGTACCTACGAGCAGTACTTC
cdr3_aa: CASSLASGTYEQYF

v_call: TRBV5-1
j_call: TRBJ2-3
d_call: TRBD2
clone_size: -
cdr3_nt: TGCGCCAGCAGCACCTGGGCTAGCGGGAGGTCCACAGATACGCAGTATTTT
cdr3_aa: CASSTWASGRSTDTQYF

v_call: TRBV4-1
j_call: TRBJ2-2
d_call: TRBD1
clone_size: -
cdr3_nt: TGCGCCAGCAGCCAAGCCCTCCGGACAGGGGGCAGCACCGGGGAGCTGTTTTTT
cdr3_aa: CASSQALRTGGSTGELFF

v_call: TRBV28
j_call: TRBJ1-2
d_call: TRBD1
clone_size: -
cdr3_nt: TGTGCCAGCAGTTTACCCCGGGACAGGGTTAACTATGGCTACACCTTC
cdr3_aa: CASSLPRDRVNYGYTF

v_call: TRBV30
j_call: TRBJ1-2
d_call: -
clone_size: -
cdr3_nt: TGTGCCTGGAGTAGGCGGGCAGCCGCTAACTATGGCTACACCTTC
cdr3_aa: CAWSRRAAANYGYTF

v_call: TRBV6-5
j_call: TRBJ2-7
d_call: TRBD2
clone_size: -
cdr3_nt: TGTGCCAGCAGTTATACTAGCGGGGTCTCCGAGCAGTACTTC
cdr3_aa: CASSYTSGVSEQYF

v_call: TRBV18
j_call: TRBJ2-1
d_call: -
clone_size: -
cdr3_nt: TGTGCCAGCTCACCAGGGGGAGACACCTACTCCTACAATGAGCAGTTCTTC
cdr3_aa: CASSPGGDTYSYNEQFF

v_call: TRBV28
j_call: TRBJ2-7
d_call: TRBD1
clone_size: -
cdr3_nt: TGTGCCACCACGGACAGGGGGCTCGAGCAGTACTTC
cdr3_aa: CATTDRGLEQYF

v_call: TRBV5-1
j_call: TRBJ2-5
d_call: -
clone_size: few
cdr3_nt: TGCGCCAGCAGCTGGGACCTCCCGGAAGAGACCCAGTACTTC
cdr3_aa: CASSWDLPEETQYF

v_call: TRBV13
j_call: TRBJ2-1
d_call: -
clone_size: -
cdr3_nt: TGTGCCAGCAGACCCACGATAGGAAAAACTCGTGAGCAGTTCTTC
cdr3_aa: CASRPTIGKTREQFF

v_call: TRBV7-2
j_call: TRBJ2-7
d_call: TRBD2
clone_size: -
cdr3_nt: TGTGCCAGCAGCTTAGCGGCGGGAGCACGGCAGTACTTC
cdr3_aa: CASSLAAGARQYF

v_call: TRBV30
j_call: TRBJ2-1
d_call: TRBD1
clone_size: -
cdr3_nt: TGTGCCTGGAGGGACTGGGACAGTGGGGAGCAGTTCTTC
cdr3_aa: CAWRDWDSGEQFF

v_call: TRBV28
j_call: TRBJ1-4
d_call: -
clone_size: -
cdr3_nt: TGTGCCAGCAGTTCACGACTCCTTGAGCTGTTTTTT
cdr3_aa: CASSSRLLELFF

v_call: TRBV28
j_call: TRBJ2-5
d_call: TRBD2
clone_size: -
cdr3_nt: TGTGCCAGCAGCCCCGGGACTAGCTCAAGAGAGACCCAGTACTTC
cdr3_aa: CASSPGTSSRETQYF

v_call: TRBV28
j_call: TRBJ1-5
d_call: -
clone_size: -
cdr3_nt: TGTGCCAGCAGTTTATTCTTGGGGGGGGTTCATCAGCCCCAGCATTTT
cdr3_aa: CASSLFLGGVHQPQHF

v_call: TRBV18
j_call: TRBJ2-1
d_call: -
clone_size: once
cdr3_nt: TGTGCCAGCTCACCACCGCCCGGCCCGGTTGAGCAGTTCTTC
cdr3_aa: CASSPPPGPVEQFF

v_call: TRBV7-3
j_call: TRBJ1-1
d_call: -
clone_size: -
cdr3_nt: TGTGCCAGCAGCTCCAATTTCTACACTGAAGCTTTCTTT
cdr3_aa: CASSSNFYTEAFF